A single sample is the source of the 17 T cell receptor beta chains below, sequenced in a study of control samples from healthy donors and cancer patients. This table comes from immunoSEQ multiplex PCR, and its TCRdb copy is limited to in-frame clones, with some not included. Of some 130,000 clones listed, about 95% are singletons. The sample consisted of blood. The receptor source for this set is a man in his thirties or forties in good health.

The V and J genes are TRBV19 and TRBJ1-1, with a possible D match to TRBD1 (6 bases). Between the trimmed V and J ends, which lost 11 bases and 0 bases, there was a span of 13 bases. Germline lookup yields CDR1 LNHDA and CDR2 SQIVND (reference sequence). The CDR3 covers 13 residues. The chain's CDR3 is CAGSQGMNTEAFF. In DNA form, the CDR3 reads TGTGCCGGATCCCAGGGGATGAACACTGAAGCTTTCTTT.

The chain is built from TRBV7-8 and TRBJ2-4; unclear D gene. The CDR3 is made up of 14 amino acids. Germline V gene data show CDR1 as SGHVS and CDR2 as FQNEAQ. V was clipped by 5 bases and J by 6 bases, with 14 bases between them. The DNA for the CDR3 is TGTGCCAGCAGCCCGACCGAGGTGGTAAACATTCAGTACTTC. Protein sequence: CASSPTEVVNIQYF. The complete variable domain, with remaining parts taken from reference TRBV7-8 and TRBJ2-4, reads GAGVSQSPRYKVAKRGQDVALRCDPISGHVSLFWYQQALGQGPEFLTYFQNEAQLDKSGLPSDRFFAERPEGSVSTLKIQRTQQEDSAVYLCASSPTEVVNIQYFGAGTRLSVL.

The chain carries TRBV4-3 and TRBJ2-1; no firm D call. CDR1 and CDR2 from the germline V gene are LGHNA and YSLEER. This CDR3 is 12 amino acids long. V lost 0 bases to trimming and J lost 9 bases, with 6 bases between them. As DNA, the CDR3 is TGCGCCAGCAGCCAAGAAAAGACTGAGCAGTTCTTC. It codes for CASSQEKTEQFF.

This clone has only one observation. The V call is TRBV5-1, the J call TRBJ2-5; tentative D call: TRBD2 (6 bases). V dropped 4 bases and J dropped 2 bases, with 12 bases sitting between them. CDR1 SGHRS and CDR2 YFSETQ come from the germline V gene. The CDR3 runs 14 residues. CDR3 nucleotides: TGCGCCAGCAGCGCGGGGACTTCTCAAGAGACCCAGTACTTC. This codes for CASSAGTSQETQYF.

The rearrangement uses TRBV9 and TRBJ2-7; D is perhaps TRBD1 (6 bases). The CDR3 extends over 15 amino acids. V was cut by 0 bases and J by 6 bases, with 16 bases left in between. CDR1 SGDLS and CDR2 YYNGEE come from the germline V gene. The chain's CDR3 is CASSVGDNPSLEQYF. The DNA for the CDR3 is TGTGCCAGCAGCGTAGGGGACAACCCGAGCCTCGAGCAGTACTTC.

In regard to this clone: Distinct nucleotide sequences in the sample also encode this CDR3. The J gene is TRBJ1-1, the V gene TRBV28; TRBD1 matches at 7 bases. The CDR3 sequence is 16 residues long. Looked up from germline, CDR1 is MDHEN and CDR2 is SYDVKM. J was trimmed by 3 bases and V by 6 bases; bases with no gene match: 13. The DNA of the CDR3 is TGTGCCAGCAGATCTGAGGGGGCGGGGGCCTACACTGAAGCTTTCTTT. Its translation: CASRSEGAGAYTEAFF. Combining the CDR3 with reference TRBV28 and TRBJ1-1 gives the whole variable domain DVKVTQSSRYLVKRTGEKVFLECVQDMDHENMFWYRQDPGLGLRLIYFSYDVKMKEKGDIPEGYSVSREKKERFSLILESASTNQTSMYLCASRSEGAGAYTEAFFGQGTRLTVV.

This clone occurred once. V is TRBV9 and J is TRBJ2-2; D is perhaps TRBD2 (5 bases). Trimming pared 2 bases from V and 8 bases from J, leaving 16 bases between. From germline, CDR1 is SGDLS and CDR2 YYNGEE. The CDR3 runs to 15 residues. The CDR3 DNA follows: TGTGCCAGCAGCGTGGGGAGTCGCGCTTTAGGGGAGCTGTTTTTT. Protein product: CASSVGSRALGELFF.

The chain uses TRBV5-1 and TRBJ1-5; D gene ambiguous. The germline V and J ends were trimmed by 0 bases and 1 base, with 8 bases remaining between them. The length of the CDR3 is 15 residues. Germline V lookup: CDR1 SGHRS, CDR2 YFSETQ. The CDR3 DNA follows: TGCGCCAGCAGCTTGGGACCTGGAAGCAATCAGCCCCAGCATTTT. Amino acid sequence: CASSLGPGSNQPQHF.

The chain has TRBV18 and TRBJ1-2; D gene ambiguous. Germline-derived CDR1 and CDR2 are KGHSH and LQKENI. CDR3 length: 18 amino acids. Trimming left V 1 base short and J 5 bases short, with 23 bases between. DNA of the CDR3: TGTGCCAGCTCACCACAGGGCCGGCCCCAACGGGATTTATATGGCTACACCTTC. This gives the protein CASSPQGRPQRDLYGYTF.

In this sample, this clone turned up once. This chain links TRBV5-1 with TRBJ1-5, with D uncertain. There are 14 residues in the CDR3. Trimming cost V 0 bases and J 4 bases, with 8 bases left between them. The germline V gene encodes CDR1 SGHRS and CDR2 YFSETQ. CDR3 protein: CASSLEGMNQPQHF. The CDR3 nucleotides read TGCGCCAGCAGCTTGGAAGGGATGAATCAGCCCCAGCATTTT. Complete variable domain (other parts from reference TRBV5-1 and TRBJ1-5): KAGVTQTPRYLIKTRGQQVTLSCSPISGHRSVSWYQQTPGQGLQFLFEYFSETQRNKGNFPGRFSGRQFSNSRSEMNVSTLELGDSALYLCASSLEGMNQPQHFGDGTRLSIL.

The rearrangement joins TRBV6-4 to TRBJ2-1; 7 positions match TRBD2. The junction had 6 bases not matched to a gene; V was cut back by 0 bases and J by 7 bases. The CDR3 loop spans 15 amino acids. Germline CDR1 reads MRHNA; CDR2 reads SNTAGT. The CDR3 spells CASSDSAGEENEQFF. DNA of the CDR3: TGTGCCAGCAGTGACTCGGCGGGGGAAGAGAATGAGCAGTTCTTC.

The rearrangement links TRBV4-2 to TRBJ1-1; D may be TRBD1 (6 bases). Germline V CDR1 and CDR2: LGHNA, YNFKEQ. V lost 5 bases to trimming and J lost 1 base, with 14 bases between them. The CDR3 loop spans 15 amino acids. CDR3 sequence reads: CASSKVTDRNTEAFF. The CDR3 DNA reads TGTGCCAGCAGCAAGGTTACGGACAGGAACACTGAAGCTTTCTTT.

The rearrangement links TRBV7-2 to TRBJ2-5, with 8 bases matching TRBD1. CDR1 and CDR2 (germline): SGHTA, FQGNSA. The CDR3 contains 13 residues. V trimming: 1 base; J trimming: 5 bases; junction bases outside the gene matches: 0. In DNA form, the CDR3 reads TGTGCCAGCAGCTTAGGGGACAGGGAGACCCAGTACTTC. It encodes CASSLGDRETQYF.

CDR3 protein: CASSPGDSYEQYF. Here the CDR3 DNA reads TGTGCCAGCAGTCCAGGGGATTCCTACGAGCAGTACTTC. The chain is built from TRBV5-5 and TRBJ2-7; tentatively, D is TRBD1 (6 bases). This CDR3 is 13 amino acids long. V lost 5 bases and J 1 base, leaving 10 bases between the germline ends. The germline V gene encodes CDR1 SGHKS and CDR2 YYEKEE (reference sequence).

The chain couples TRBV27 to TRBJ1-6; no clear D. In germline, CDR1 is MNHEY, CDR2 SMNVEV (reference sequence). This CDR3 spans 14 amino acids. Trimming took 6 bases from V and 4 from J, leaving 10 bases between them. Here the CDR3 reads CASSNEGYNSPLHF. The CDR3 nucleotides are TGTGCCAGCAGCAACGAAGGGTATAATTCACCCCTCCACTTT.

The rearrangement links TRBV9 to TRBJ1-6; maybe TRBD1 (6 bases). Trimming removed 2 bases at V and 8 bases at J, with 8 bases between. CDR3 length: 13 amino acids. Germline V gene lookup returns CDR1 SGDLS and CDR2 YYNGEE. The CDR3 here is CASSVHRDSPLHF. CDR3 DNA: TGTGCCAGCAGCGTTCACAGGGATTCACCCCTCCACTTT.

In this sample, this clone turned up once. The chain carries TRBV4-2 and TRBJ1-3, with 9 bases that match TRBD1. Germline-derived CDR1 and CDR2 are LGHNA and YNFKEQ. V shed 0 bases and J 6 bases; nucleotides not matched to a gene: 3. The CDR3 is 15 residues long. CDR3 in DNA: TGTGCCAGCAGCCAAGAGGACAGGGGAAAAAACACCATATATTTT. Translation gives CASSQEDRGKNTIYF.